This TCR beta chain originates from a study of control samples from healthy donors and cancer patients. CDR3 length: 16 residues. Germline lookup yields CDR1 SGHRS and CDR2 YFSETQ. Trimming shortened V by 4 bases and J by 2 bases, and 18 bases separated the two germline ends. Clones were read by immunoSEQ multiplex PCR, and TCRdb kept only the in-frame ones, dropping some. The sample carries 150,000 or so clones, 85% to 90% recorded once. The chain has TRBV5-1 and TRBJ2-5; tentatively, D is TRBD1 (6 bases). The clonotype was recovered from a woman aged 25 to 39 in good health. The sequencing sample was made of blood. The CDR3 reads CASSRWDTHSQETQYF. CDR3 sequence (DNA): TGCGCCAGCAGCCGGTGGGACACTCATTCTCAAGAGACCCAGTACTTC.